This TCR beta chain derives from a study of T cells in Graves' hyperthyroidism and ophthalmopathy. Overall study context: At the time of initial diagnosis and before any treatment, peripheral blood was collected.

Template material for amplifying TCR beta CDR3 regions consisted of RNA transcripts. Researchers ran a first-round RT-PCR on the TCR CDR3 using the HTBI primer set. TCRdb analysed the multiplex PCR reads with MiXCR anew, one entry per CDR3 protein. The table lists around 540,000 distinct CDR3 sequences, 16% of them singletons. Ophthalmopathy patients showed a Clinical Activity Score of at least 3, NOSPECS grade of at least 4 and duration under 3 months. PBMCs were collected from a roughly 9.7 ml volume of fresh peripheral blood. Trimming stripped 4 bases from V and 3 bases from J, with 12 bases between. The CDR3 contains 15 residues. Germline CDR1 MNHNS, CDR2 SASEGT. A few counts support this clonotype.

This TCR was recovered from a woman between 25 and 40 years old with Graves' ophthalmopathy. What was sequenced was blood. The chain uses TRBV6-1 and TRBJ2-2; the D gene is possibly TRBD2 (6 bases). The chain's CDR3 is CASSARVADTGELFF. In DNA, the CDR3 is TGTGCCAGCAGTGCCAGGGTAGCGGACACCGGGGAGCTGTTTTTT.